A single sample gave rise to the 6 T cell receptor beta chains below, sequenced in a study of early T cells in non-severe SARS-CoV-2 infection. Each CDR3 protein gets one entry after TCRdb re-called the 5' RACE reads with MiXCR. The sample holds roughly 17,000 distinct CDR3 sequences, less than 6.5% seen once. The sequencing here drew on whole blood, taken at baseline. These receptors all stem from an adult who was a healthcare worker with PCR-confirmed SARS-CoV-2 infection or an uninfected control (not recorded which).

In this sample, this clonotype turned up a few times. CDR3 region: CASSLRDNSYEQYF. CDR3 in DNA: TGTGCCAGCAGCCTCCGGGACAACTCCTACGAGCAGTACTTC. V gene TRBV12-3 or TRBV12-4 combines with J gene TRBJ2-7; possibly TRBD1 for D (6 bases). V dropped 6 bases and J dropped 0 bases, with 12 bases sitting between them. The CDR3 sequence is 14 residues long.

The V and J genes are TRBV30 and TRBJ1-6; tentative D call: TRBD1 (5 bases). The CDR3 is made up of 13 amino acids. Germline V gene data show CDR1 as GTSNPN and CDR2 as SVGIG (reference sequence). V dropped 7 bases and J dropped 6 bases, with 13 bases sitting between them. The DNA of the CDR3 is TGTGCCTCAACAGGACTCCTTAATTCACCCCTCCACTTT. Protein: CASTGLLNSPLHF.

This clonotype has at least ten counts. The V call is TRBV23-1, the J call TRBJ1-1; tentatively, D is TRBD1 (5 bases). TRBV23-1 has ORF status, its function being uncertain. V lost 0 bases, J lost 0 bases, and 20 bases lay in between. This CDR3 comprises 19 residues. The CDR3 DNA is TGCGCCAGCAGTCAATCAAAGTTCTTTAGGGGCCCCATGAACACTGAAGCTTTCTTT. This encodes CASSQSKFFRGPMNTEAFF.

Many counts were recorded for this clonotype. The chain links TRBV7-2 to TRBJ1-4; possible D gene TRBD1, 6 bases. The CDR3 has 15 amino acids. CDR1 and CDR2 from the germline V gene are SGHTA and FQGNSA. Trimming removed 5 bases from V and 2 bases from J, with 12 bases in between. CDR3: CASSGTGSTNEKLFF. DNA of the CDR3: TGTGCCAGCAGCGGAACAGGGAGTACTAATGAAAAACTGTTTTTT.

In this sample, this clonotype turned up many times. The V call is TRBV7-8, the J call TRBJ2-7; D is perhaps TRBD1 (7 bases). This CDR3 spans 14 amino acids. Germline V lookup: CDR1 SGHVS, CDR2 FQNEAQ. V was shortened by 1 base and J by 6 bases, with 13 bases between the two germline ends. This CDR3 reads CASSLVRQGGEQYF. In DNA form, the CDR3 reads TGTGCCAGCAGCTTAGTTCGGCAGGGGGGCGAGCAGTACTTC.

Ten or more counts support this clonotype. The chain carries TRBV23-1 and TRBJ1-1; no reliable D call. TRBV23-1 is assigned to the ORF class and has an uncertain function. V lost 0 bases to trimming and J lost 0 bases, with 11 bases between them. The CDR3 is 16 residues long. The CDR3 loop is CASSQSIVTLNTEAFF. The DNA of the CDR3 is TGCGCCAGCAGTCAATCGATAGTGACATTGAACACTGAAGCTTTCTTT.